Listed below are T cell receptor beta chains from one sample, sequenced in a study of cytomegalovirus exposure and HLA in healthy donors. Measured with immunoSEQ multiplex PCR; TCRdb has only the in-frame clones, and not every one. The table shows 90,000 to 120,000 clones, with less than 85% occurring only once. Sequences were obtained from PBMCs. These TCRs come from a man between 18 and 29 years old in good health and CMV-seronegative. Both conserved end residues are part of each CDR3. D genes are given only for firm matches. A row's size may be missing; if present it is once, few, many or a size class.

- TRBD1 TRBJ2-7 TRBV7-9 CASSSGQKAYEQYF TGTGCCAGCAGCTCGGGACAGAAGGCCTACGAGCAGTACTTC
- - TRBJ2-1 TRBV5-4 CASSGLRERGEQFF TGTGCCAGCAGCGGGCTAAGGGAGCGCGGGGAGCAGTTCTTC
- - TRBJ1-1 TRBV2 CASSEAGRTEAFF TGTGCCAGCAGTGAAGCCGGGAGAACTGAAGCTTTCTTT
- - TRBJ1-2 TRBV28 CASRAGFGYTF TGTGCCAGCAGGGCCGGGTTTGGCTACACCTTC
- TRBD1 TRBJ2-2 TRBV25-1 CASRGTGVTGELFF TGTGCCAGCAGGGGGACAGGGGTCACCGGGGAGCTGTTTTTT
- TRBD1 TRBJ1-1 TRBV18 CASSPSGTGGRIAFF TGTGCCAGCTCACCGTCCGGGACAGGGGGTCGTATAGCTTTCTTT
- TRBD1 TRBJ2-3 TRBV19 CASTDPTGVRSDTQYF TGTGCCAGTACCGACCCTACAGGGGTACGCTCAGATACGCAGTATTTT
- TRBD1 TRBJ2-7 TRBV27 CASRDRPSSEQYF TGTGCTAGCCGGGACAGACCCTCGAGCGAGCAGTACTTC
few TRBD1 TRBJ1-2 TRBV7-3 CASSFRDRVGYTF TGTGCCAGCAGCTTTCGGGACAGGGTCGGCTACACCTTC
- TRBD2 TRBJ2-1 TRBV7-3 CASSPGLAGAYEQFF TGTGCCAGCAGCCCGGGACTAGCTGGTGCCTATGAGCAGTTCTTC